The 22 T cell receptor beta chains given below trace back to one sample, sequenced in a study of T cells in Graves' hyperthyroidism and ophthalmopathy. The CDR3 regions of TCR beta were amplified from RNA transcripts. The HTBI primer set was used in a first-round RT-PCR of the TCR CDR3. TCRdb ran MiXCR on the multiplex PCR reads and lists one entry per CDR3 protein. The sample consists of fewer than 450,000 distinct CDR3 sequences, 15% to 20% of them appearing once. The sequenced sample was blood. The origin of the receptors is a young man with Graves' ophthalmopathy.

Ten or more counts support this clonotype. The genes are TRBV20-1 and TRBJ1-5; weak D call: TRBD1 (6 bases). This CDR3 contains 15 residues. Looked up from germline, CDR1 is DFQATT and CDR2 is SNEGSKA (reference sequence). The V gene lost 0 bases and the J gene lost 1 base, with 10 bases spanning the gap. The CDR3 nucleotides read TGCAGTGCTAGAGATTCAGGGGTGAGCAATCAGCCCCAGCATTTT. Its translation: CSARDSGVSNQPQHF.

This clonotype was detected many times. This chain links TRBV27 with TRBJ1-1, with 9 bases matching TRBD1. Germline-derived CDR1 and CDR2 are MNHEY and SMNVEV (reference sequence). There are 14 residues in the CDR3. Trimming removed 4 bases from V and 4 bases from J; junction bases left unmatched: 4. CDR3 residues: CASSWRQGGTEAFF. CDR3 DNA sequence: TGTGCCAGCAGTTGGAGACAGGGGGGCACTGAAGCTTTCTTT.

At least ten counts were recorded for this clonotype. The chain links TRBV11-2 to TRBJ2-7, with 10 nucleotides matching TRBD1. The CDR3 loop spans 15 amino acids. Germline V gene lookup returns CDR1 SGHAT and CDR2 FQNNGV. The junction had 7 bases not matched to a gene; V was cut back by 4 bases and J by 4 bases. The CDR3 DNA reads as TGTGCCAGCAGCTCTCTCCGGGACAGGGGTTACGAGCAGTACTTC. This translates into CASSSLRDRGYEQYF.

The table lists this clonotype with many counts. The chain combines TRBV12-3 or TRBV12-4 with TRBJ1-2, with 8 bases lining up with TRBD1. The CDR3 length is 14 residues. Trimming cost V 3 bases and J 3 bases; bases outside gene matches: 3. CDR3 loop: CASSFSTGDYGYTF. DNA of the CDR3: TGTGCCAGCAGTTTCTCGACAGGGGACTATGGCTACACCTTC.

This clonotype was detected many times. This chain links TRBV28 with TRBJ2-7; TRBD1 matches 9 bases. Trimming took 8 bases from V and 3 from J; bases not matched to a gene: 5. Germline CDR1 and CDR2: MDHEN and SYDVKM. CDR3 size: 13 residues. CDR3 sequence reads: CASWGTGFYEQYF. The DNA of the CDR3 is TGTGCCAGCTGGGGGACAGGGTTCTACGAGCAGTACTTC.

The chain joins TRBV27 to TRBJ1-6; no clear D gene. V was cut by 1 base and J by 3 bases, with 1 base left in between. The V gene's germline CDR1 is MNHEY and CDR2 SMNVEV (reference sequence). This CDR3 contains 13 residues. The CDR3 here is CASSLYYNSPLHF. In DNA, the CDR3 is TGTGCCAGCAGTTTATACTATAATTCACCCCTCCACTTT.

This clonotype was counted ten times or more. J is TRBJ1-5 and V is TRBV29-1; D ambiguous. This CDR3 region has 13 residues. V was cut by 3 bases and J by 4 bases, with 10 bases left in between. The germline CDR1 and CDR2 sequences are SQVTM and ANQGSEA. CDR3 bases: TGCAGCGTTGAGGAGGTCCCGAATCAGCCCCAGCATTTT. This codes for CSVEEVPNQPQHF.

CDR3 bases: TGCGCCAGCAGTGAGACGACTAATTCCGAGCAGTACTTC. It encodes CASSETTNSEQYF. The chain carries TRBV10-1 and TRBJ2-7; TRBD2 might be the D (5 bases). Germline V gives CDR1 WNHNN, CDR2 SYGVQD (reference sequence). The CDR3 is 13 amino acids. Trimming pared 2 bases from V and 6 bases from J, leaving 11 bases between.

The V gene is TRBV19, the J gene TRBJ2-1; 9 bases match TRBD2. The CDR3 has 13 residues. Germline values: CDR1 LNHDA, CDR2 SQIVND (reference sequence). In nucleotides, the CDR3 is TGTGGAACCCGAGCGGGGGGCAACAATGAGCAGTTCTTC. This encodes CGTRAGGNNEQFF.

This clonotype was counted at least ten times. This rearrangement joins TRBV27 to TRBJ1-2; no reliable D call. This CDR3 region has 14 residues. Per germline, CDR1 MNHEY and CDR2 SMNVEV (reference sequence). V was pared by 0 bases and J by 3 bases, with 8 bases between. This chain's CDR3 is CASSLSSFDYGYTF. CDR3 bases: TGTGCCAGCAGTTTATCCTCGTTTGACTATGGCTACACCTTC.

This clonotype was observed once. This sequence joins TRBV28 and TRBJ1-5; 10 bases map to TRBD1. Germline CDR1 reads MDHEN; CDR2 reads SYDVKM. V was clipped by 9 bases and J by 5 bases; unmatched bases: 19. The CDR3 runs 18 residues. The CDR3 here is CASSISRDRGDYYQPQHF. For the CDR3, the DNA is TGTGCCAGTAGTATATCCCGGGACAGGGGTGATTATTATCAGCCCCAGCATTTT. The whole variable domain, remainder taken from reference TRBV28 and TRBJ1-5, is DVKVTQSSRYLVKRTGEKVFLECVQDMDHENMFWYRQDPGLGLRLIYFSYDVKMKEKGDIPEGYSVSREKKERFSLILESASTNQTSMYLCASSISRDRGDYYQPQHFGDGTRLSIL.

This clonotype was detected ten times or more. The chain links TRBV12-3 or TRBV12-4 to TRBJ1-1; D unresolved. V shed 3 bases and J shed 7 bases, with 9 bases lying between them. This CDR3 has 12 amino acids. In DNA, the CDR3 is TGTGCCAGCAGTTTCCGGCGCAGTGAAGCTTTCTTT. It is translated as CASSFRRSEAFF.

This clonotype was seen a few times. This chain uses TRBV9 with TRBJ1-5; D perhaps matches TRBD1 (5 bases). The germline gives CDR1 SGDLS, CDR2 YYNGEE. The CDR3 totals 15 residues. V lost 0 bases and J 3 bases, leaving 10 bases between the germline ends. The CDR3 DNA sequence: TGTGCCAGCAGCGTAGGTGGAGGGGACAATCAGCCCCAGCATTTT. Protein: CASSVGGGDNQPQHF. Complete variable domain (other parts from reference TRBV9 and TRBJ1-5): DSGVTQTPKHLITATGQRVTLRCSPRSGDLSVYWYQQSLDQGLQFLIQYYNGEERAKGNILERFSAQQFPDLHSELNLSSLELGDSALYFCASSVGGGDNQPQHFGDGTRLSIL.

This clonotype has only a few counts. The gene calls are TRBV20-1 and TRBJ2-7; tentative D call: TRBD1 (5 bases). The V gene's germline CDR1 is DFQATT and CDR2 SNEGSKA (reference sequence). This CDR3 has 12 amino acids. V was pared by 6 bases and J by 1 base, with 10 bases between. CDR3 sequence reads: CSARVGSYEQYF. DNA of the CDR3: TGCAGTGCCAGGGTGGGTTCCTACGAGCAGTACTTC.

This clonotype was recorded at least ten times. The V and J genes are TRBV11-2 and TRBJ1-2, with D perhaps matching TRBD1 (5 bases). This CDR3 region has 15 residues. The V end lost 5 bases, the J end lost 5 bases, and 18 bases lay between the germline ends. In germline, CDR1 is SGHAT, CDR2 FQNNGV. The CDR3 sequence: CASSPTAGPLYGYTF. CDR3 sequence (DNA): TGTGCCAGCAGCCCAACGGCGGGACCGCTTTATGGCTACACCTTC.

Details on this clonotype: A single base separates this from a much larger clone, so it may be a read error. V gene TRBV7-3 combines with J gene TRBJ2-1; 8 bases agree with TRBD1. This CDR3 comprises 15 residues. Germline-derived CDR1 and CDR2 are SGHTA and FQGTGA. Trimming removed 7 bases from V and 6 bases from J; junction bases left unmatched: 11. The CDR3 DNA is TGTGCCAGCAATTACTCTGGGACAGGTAGCAATGAGCAGTTCTTC. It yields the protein CASNYSGTGSNEQFF.

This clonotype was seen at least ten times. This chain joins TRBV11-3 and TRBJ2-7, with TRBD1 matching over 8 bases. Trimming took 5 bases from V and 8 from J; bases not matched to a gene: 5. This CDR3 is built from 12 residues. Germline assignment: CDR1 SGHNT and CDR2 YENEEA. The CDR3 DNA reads TGTGCCAGCAGCGCCGGGACAGGTCAGCAGTACTTC. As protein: CASSAGTGQQYF. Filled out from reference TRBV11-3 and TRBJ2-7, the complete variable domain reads EAGVVQSPRYKIIEKKQPVAFWCNPISGHNTLYWYLQNLGQGPELLIRYENEEAVDDSQLPKDRFSAERLKGVDSTLKIQPAELGDSAVYLCASSAGTGQQYFGPGTRLTVT.

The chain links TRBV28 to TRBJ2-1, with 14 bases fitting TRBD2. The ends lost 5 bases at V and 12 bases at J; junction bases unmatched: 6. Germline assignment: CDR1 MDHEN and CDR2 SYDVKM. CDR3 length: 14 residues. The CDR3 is CASSALGLAGGQFF. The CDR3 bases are TGTGCCAGCAGTGCCCTTGGACTAGCGGGAGGGCAGTTCTTC.

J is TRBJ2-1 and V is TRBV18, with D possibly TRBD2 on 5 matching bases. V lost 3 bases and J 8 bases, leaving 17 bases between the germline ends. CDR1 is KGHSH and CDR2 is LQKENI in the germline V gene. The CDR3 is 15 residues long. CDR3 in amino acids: CASSPYSTGSDEQFF. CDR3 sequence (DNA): TGTGCCAGCTCACCGTATTCAACGGGGAGCGATGAGCAGTTCTTC.

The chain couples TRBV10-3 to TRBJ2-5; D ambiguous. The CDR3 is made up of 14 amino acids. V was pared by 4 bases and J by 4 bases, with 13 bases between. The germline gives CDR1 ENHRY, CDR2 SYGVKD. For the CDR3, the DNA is TGTGCCATCAGTGTAGGTAGAATGGGAGAGACCCAGTACTTC. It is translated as CAISVGRMGETQYF.

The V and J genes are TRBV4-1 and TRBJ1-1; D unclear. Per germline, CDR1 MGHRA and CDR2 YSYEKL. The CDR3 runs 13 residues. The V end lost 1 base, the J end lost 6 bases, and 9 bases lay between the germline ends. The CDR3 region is CASSQVGGAEAFF. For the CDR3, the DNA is TGCGCCAGCAGCCAAGTTGGAGGCGCTGAAGCTTTCTTT.

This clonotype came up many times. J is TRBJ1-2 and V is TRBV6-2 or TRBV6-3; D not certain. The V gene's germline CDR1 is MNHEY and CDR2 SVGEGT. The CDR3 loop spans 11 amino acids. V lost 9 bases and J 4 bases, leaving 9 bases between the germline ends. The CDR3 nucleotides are TGTGCCAGTGACGGTTTCTATGGCTACACCTTC. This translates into CASDGFYGYTF.